The entry that follows covers one T cell receptor (beta chain) sequence. As handled by the study authors: Estimated nucleated cell counts came from reference gene primer amplification. Here immunoSEQ multiplex PCR was the method, and the copy in TCRdb shows in-frame clones only, minus some. V, J and clone size derive from that table, while D and trimming were established from the DNA sequence. Among about 300,000 clones, roughly nine tenths were seen once, and the ten largest hold approximately 6.5%. Trimming took 7 bases from V and 3 from J, leaving 12 bases between them. Germline V lookup: CDR1 SGHVS, CDR2 FNYEAQ. The length of the CDR3 is 14 residues. This sample is part of a study of blood T cell repertoires in COVID-19. About the study: Some COVID-19 samples were acute and others convalescent; all came from the United States, Italy and Spain. From T cells, B-cell-depleted T cells, or PBMCs came the material, which was cDNA or gDNA.

The rearrangement joins TRBV7-6 to TRBJ2-2; possibly TRBD2 for D (5 bases). This TCR came from a man between 18 and 35 years old who had recovered from COVID-19. The sequenced material came from peripheral blood. The CDR3: CASTGSGYTGELFF. The DNA of the CDR3 is TGTGCCAGCACGGGGAGCGGTTACACCGGGGAGCTGTTTTTT.